The 27 T cell receptor beta chains presented below share a single source sample, sequenced in a study of CD8 T cells in Susac syndrome (dated by TCRdb to between 2018 and 2021). The library came from the immunoSEQ multiplex PCR assay. RNA was extracted using the RNeasy kit, and about 0.45 to 1 microgram was reverse transcribed with random hexamers. TCRdb trimmed the raw reads at Q25, called clones with MiXCR and kept productive beta chains. Under each unique CDR3 protein, matching rows form one entry showing the most common genes and DNA. This sample gives over 95,000 distinct CDR3 sequences in total; approximately 90% of them show up just once. The ten most abundant clones make up approximately 0.12% of the sample. Specimen: CD8+ T cells from PBMCs. These receptors came from a human donor in good health.

This clonotype was counted a single time. This sequence joins TRBV30 and TRBJ2-2; TRBD1 matches at 10 bases. Trimming cost V 5 bases and J 4 bases; bases outside gene matches: 10. CDR3 length: 16 residues. Germline V gene data show CDR1 as GTSNPN and CDR2 as SVGIG (reference sequence). The CDR3 is CAWGRIGTGVTGELFF. The CDR3 nucleotides read TGTGCCTGGGGCCGTATAGGGACAGGGGTCACCGGGGAGCTGTTTTTT.

The chain couples TRBV29-1 to TRBJ2-7; 9 bases are a match to TRBD1. The V gene's germline CDR1 is SQVTM and CDR2 ANQGSEA. J gave up 2 bases and V 7 bases, and 15 bases lay outside the gene matches. The CDR3 is made up of 16 amino acids. The CDR3 sequence is CSALGLGDRVTYEQYF. The CDR3 DNA sequence: TGCAGCGCCCTAGGTCTGGGGGACAGGGTTACCTACGAGCAGTACTTC.

This chain connects TRBV20-1 to TRBJ1-3; D gene unclear. CDR1 and CDR2 from the germline V gene are DFQATT and SNEGSKA (reference sequence). The length of the CDR3 is 14 residues. V was shortened by 3 bases and J by 0 bases, with 9 bases between the two germline ends. CDR3 in DNA: TGCAGTGCTAGTCAGACGGTCTCTGGAAACACCATATATTTT. Amino acids: CSASQTVSGNTIYF.

The rearrangement joins TRBV7-9 to TRBJ2-7, with a possible D match to TRBD1 (6 bases). The CDR3 extends over 15 amino acids. The V end was cut by 3 bases, the J end by 6 bases, with 18 bases between. Germline assignment: CDR1 SEHNR and CDR2 FQNEAQ (reference sequence). The CDR3 sequence: CASSFEIGRGREQYF. For the CDR3, the DNA is TGTGCCAGCAGCTTCGAGATAGGCAGGGGACGCGAGCAGTACTTC.

The J gene is TRBJ2-1, the V gene TRBV4-2, with 7 nucleotides matching TRBD2. CDR1 LGHNA and CDR2 YNFKEQ come from the germline V gene. The CDR3 runs 18 residues. J was trimmed by 0 bases and V by 0 bases; bases with no gene match: 8. CDR3 DNA: TGTGCCAGCAGCCAAGAGTCGTGGGCTAGCGGCTCCTACAATGAGCAGTTCTTC. It yields the protein CASSQESWASGSYNEQFF.

The chain joins TRBV5-1 to TRBJ2-7, with D possibly being TRBD2 (5 bases). This CDR3 spans 13 amino acids. Germline CDR1 and CDR2: SGHRS and YFSETQ. The ends were cut back, 4 bases at V and 4 bases at J, with 12 bases in the middle. The CDR3 region is CASSPLPGYEQYF. As DNA, the CDR3 is TGCGCCAGCAGCCCCCTTCCGGGATACGAGCAGTACTTC.

This clonotype was seen only a few times. The chain uses TRBV5-1 and TRBJ2-6; perhaps TRBD1 as D (6 bases). The CDR3 is made up of 14 amino acids. Germline V CDR1 and CDR2: SGHRS, YFSETQ. Trimming removed 6 bases from V and 2 bases from J, with 9 bases in between. The DNA for the CDR3 is TGCGCCAGCAAACAGGGAGCTGGGGCCAACGTCCTGACTTTC. As protein: CASKQGAGANVLTF. The full variable domain, in which reference TRBV5-1 and TRBJ2-6 provide the parts outside the CDR3, is KAGVTQTPRYLIKTRGQQVTLSCSPISGHRSVSWYQQTPGQGLQFLFEYFSETQRNKGNFPGRFSGRQFSNSRSEMNVSTLELGDSALYLCASKQGAGANVLTFGAGSRLTVL.

The chain joins TRBV6-6 to TRBJ2-7; 7 bases line up with TRBD1. V was pared by 7 bases and J by 2 bases, with 11 bases of the junction left unmatched. In germline, CDR1 is MNHNY, CDR2 SVGAGI (reference sequence). The CDR3 is made up of 15 amino acids. CDR3 nucleotide sequence: TGTGCCAGCAAGAGAGGACAGGACAGTGCCTACGAGCAGTACTTC. Protein sequence: CASKRGQDSAYEQYF.

CDR3 sequence: CASSQERQGRNQPQHF. The CDR3, as DNA: TGCGCCAGCAGCCAAGAAAGACAGGGTCGCAATCAGCCCCAGCATTTT. The chain is built from TRBV4-3 and TRBJ1-5; 7 bases match TRBD1. This CDR3 is built from 16 residues. Looked up from germline, CDR1 is LGHNA and CDR2 is YSLEER. V was pared by 0 bases and J by 2 bases, with 4 bases of the junction left unmatched.

The CDR3 sequence is CASSSPWTSGRTDTQYF. The CDR3 DNA reads as TGTGCCAGCAGCTCTCCTTGGACTAGCGGGAGAACAGATACGCAGTATTTT. The rearrangement joins TRBV28 to TRBJ2-3; 13 positions agree with TRBD2. V lost 6 bases and J lost 3; bases outside the gene matches: 9. From germline, CDR1 is MDHEN and CDR2 SYDVKM. The CDR3 sequence is 17 residues long.

The chain joins TRBV4-3 to TRBJ2-7; D unresolved. Trimming took 0 bases from V and 4 from J, leaving 13 bases between them. CDR1 and CDR2 (germline): LGHNA, YSLEER. This CDR3 is 15 amino acids long. CDR3 nucleotide sequence: TGCGCCAGCAGCCAAGAAGTTCAGACACCGTACGAGCAGTACTTC. Its protein product is CASSQEVQTPYEQYF.

The chain carries TRBV7-9 and TRBJ2-3; 8 positions agree with TRBD2. V dropped 5 bases and J dropped 6; count of bases not matched to a gene: 13. CDR3 length equals 16 residues. Germline-derived CDR1 and CDR2 are SEHNR and FQNEAQ (reference sequence). This CDR3 is CASSLSARGAADTQYF. DNA for the CDR3: TGTGCCAGCAGCCTTTCGGCGCGGGGGGCCGCTGATACGCAGTATTTT.

The chain employs TRBV20-1 and TRBJ2-7; TRBD1 might be the D (6 bases). Germline lookup yields CDR1 DFQATT and CDR2 SNEGSKA (reference sequence). Trimming stripped 2 bases from V and 3 bases from J, with 11 bases between. CDR3 length: 13 amino acids. As DNA, the CDR3 is TGCAGTGCTAGACCACAGGGCCGCTACGAGCAGTACTTC. Translated, it gives CSARPQGRYEQYF.

The chain employs TRBV6-1 and TRBJ2-5; D perhaps matches TRBD2 (5 bases). CDR3 length equals 11 residues. The germline V gene has CDR1 MNHNS and CDR2 SASEGT. The germline V and J ends were trimmed by 4 bases and 6 bases, with 6 bases remaining between them. The CDR3 coding sequence is TGTGCCAGCAGTGGGGAGAAGACCCAGTACTTC. Its translation is CASSGEKTQYF.

This clonotype was recorded only once. The chain links TRBV29-1 to TRBJ1-2, with a tentative D call TRBD1 (5 bases). CDR1 is SQVTM and CDR2 is ANQGSEA in the germline V gene. The CDR3 contains 11 residues. V gave up 7 bases and J gave up 3 bases, with 9 bases separating them. The CDR3 DNA follows: TGCAGCGGACAGAGGGACTATGGCTACACCTTC. Translating gives CSGQRDYGYTF.

The chain employs TRBV29-1 and TRBJ1-2; D possibly corresponds to TRBD1 (5 bases). This CDR3 spans 13 amino acids. V dropped 4 bases and J dropped 4 bases, with 13 bases sitting between them. Germline V gene sequence: CDR1 SQVTM, CDR2 ANQGSEA. In DNA form, the CDR3 reads TGCAGCGTTGTCCGCGACAGCTCCTATGGCTACACCTTC. As protein: CSVVRDSSYGYTF.

The rearrangement links TRBV4-2 to TRBJ1-2, with a possible D match to TRBD1 (6 bases). The V end was cut by 0 bases, the J end by 6 bases, with 11 bases between. The CDR3 is 14 residues long. Germline V gene lookup returns CDR1 LGHNA and CDR2 YNFKEQ. The CDR3 loop is CASSQDGRTDGYTF. The CDR3 DNA sequence: TGTGCCAGCAGCCAAGATGGTCGGACAGATGGCTACACCTTC.

This chain joins TRBV20-1 and TRBJ2-1; TRBD2 might be the D (6 bases). V gave up 1 base and J gave up 1 base, with 14 bases separating them. This CDR3 region has 16 residues. Germline V gene sequence: CDR1 DFQATT, CDR2 SNEGSKA (reference sequence). CDR3 sequence reads: CSARVRAGQSYNEQFF. The CDR3 DNA sequence: TGCAGTGCTAGAGTAAGAGCGGGCCAGTCCTACAATGAGCAGTTCTTC.

CDR3 nucleotide sequence: TGTGCCAGCAGCCAAGATGTTCGTGAAAGCGGGAGAAGTAATACGCAGTATTTT. As protein: CASSQDVRESGRSNTQYF. The chain has TRBV3-1 and TRBJ2-3, with 8 positions matching TRBD2. This CDR3 is 18 amino acids long. Germline lookup yields CDR1 LGHDT and CDR2 YNNKEL (reference sequence). J gave up 7 bases and V 0 bases, and 15 bases lay outside the gene matches.

This clonotype occurred once. The rearrangement joins TRBV13 to TRBJ2-3, with D perhaps matching TRBD2 (7 bases). The CDR3 contains 17 residues. The V end lost 0 bases, the J end lost 3 bases, and 16 bases lay between the germline ends. The germline CDR1 and CDR2 sequences are PRHDT and FYEKMQ (reference sequence). CDR3 region: CASSLGLGRGRTDTQYF. The CDR3 DNA reads as TGTGCCAGCAGCTTAGGCCTAGGGAGGGGGAGGACAGATACGCAGTATTTT.

The rearrangement uses TRBV12-3 or TRBV12-4 and TRBJ2-4; D may be TRBD1 (6 bases). Trimming took 2 bases from V and 2 from J, leaving 22 bases between them. The CDR3 spans 19 residues. CDR3: CASSLILGTGLLSKNIQYF. In DNA, the CDR3 is TGTGCCAGCAGTTTAATCTTGGGTACAGGGCTACTCTCCAAAAACATTCAGTACTTC.

The chain uses TRBV23-1 and TRBJ1-2; tentatively, D is TRBD1 (6 bases). TRBV23-1 is classed as an ORF, of uncertain function. The CDR3 sequence is 19 residues long. Trimming took off 1 base at V and 1 base at J, with 22 bases between the two ends. As DNA, the CDR3 is TGCGCCAGCAGTCAATATCGGGGGCCCCCGACATCTATTAACTATGGCTACACCTTC. Translating gives CASSQYRGPPTSINYGYTF.

The chain combines TRBV20-1 with TRBJ1-1; D is possibly TRBD1 (6 bases). Germline values: CDR1 DFQATT, CDR2 SNEGSKA (reference sequence). This CDR3 is built from 13 residues. V lost 3 bases and J lost 7, with 15 bases in between. For the CDR3, the DNA is TGCAGTGCTAGTAACCAGGGGCCGAATGAAGCTTTCTTT. It encodes CSASNQGPNEAFF.

This clonotype has just one count. In DNA form, the CDR3 reads TGTGCCAGCAGCTCCAGGGGTCGCAACTATGGCTACACCTTC. It is translated as CASSSRGRNYGYTF. The genes are TRBV7-2 and TRBJ1-2; D possibly corresponds to TRBD1 (6 bases). Between the trimmed V and J ends, which lost 4 bases and 2 bases, there was a span of 11 bases. The CDR3 consists of 14 residues. Germline V lookup: CDR1 SGHTA, CDR2 FQGNSA.

The chain employs TRBV3-1 and TRBJ2-2; D assignment may be TRBD1 or TRBD2 (5 bases each). Deletions cut 1 base from V and 8 bases from J, with 11 bases between. This CDR3 spans 14 amino acids. Germline V lookup: CDR1 LGHDT, CDR2 YNNKEL (reference sequence). CDR3 DNA sequence: TGTGCCAGCAGCCAAGTGTCAGGGAGTGGGGAGCTGTTTTTT. Translated, it gives CASSQVSGSGELFF.

This sequence joins TRBV28 and TRBJ2-7; 7 bases agree with TRBD1. The CDR3 sequence is 15 residues long. Per germline, CDR1 MDHEN and CDR2 SYDVKM. V dropped 6 bases and J dropped 5; count of bases not matched to a gene: 13. Here the CDR3 reads CASRTGQSVNHEQYF. The CDR3 coding sequence is TGTGCCAGCAGGACAGGGCAATCGGTTAACCACGAGCAGTACTTC.

This chain links TRBV5-5 with TRBJ2-7, with TRBD1 identical over 9 bases. The CDR3 has 12 amino acids. Unmatched junction bases numbered 1, after V lost 4 bases and J lost 5 bases. The germline gives CDR1 SGHKS, CDR2 YYEKEE (reference sequence). This CDR3 is CASSGQGNEQYF. The CDR3 DNA reads as TGTGCCAGCAGCGGACAGGGGAACGAGCAGTACTTC.